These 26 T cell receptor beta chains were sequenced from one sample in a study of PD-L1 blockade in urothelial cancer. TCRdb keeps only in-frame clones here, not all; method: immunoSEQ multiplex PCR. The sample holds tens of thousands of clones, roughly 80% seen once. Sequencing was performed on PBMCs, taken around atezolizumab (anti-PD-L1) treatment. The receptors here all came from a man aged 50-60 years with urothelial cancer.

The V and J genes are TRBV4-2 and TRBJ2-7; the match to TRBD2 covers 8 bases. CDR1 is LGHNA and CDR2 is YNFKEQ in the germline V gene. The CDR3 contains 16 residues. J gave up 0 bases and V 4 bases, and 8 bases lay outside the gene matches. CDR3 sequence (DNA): TGTGCCAGCAGCCCAGGCCCGGGAGGGATCTCCTACGAGCAGTACTTC. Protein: CASSPGPGGISYEQYF.

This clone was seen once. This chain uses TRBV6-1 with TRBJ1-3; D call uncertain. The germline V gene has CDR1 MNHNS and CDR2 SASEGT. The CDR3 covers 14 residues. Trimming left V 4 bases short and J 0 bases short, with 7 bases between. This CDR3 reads CASSVMRSGNTIYF. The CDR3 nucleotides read TGTGCCAGCAGTGTGATGCGCTCTGGAAACACCATATATTTT.

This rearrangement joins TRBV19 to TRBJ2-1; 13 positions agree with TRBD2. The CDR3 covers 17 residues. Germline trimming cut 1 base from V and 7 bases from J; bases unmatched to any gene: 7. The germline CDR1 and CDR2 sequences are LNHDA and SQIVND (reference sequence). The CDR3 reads CASSIALLAGGRNEQFF. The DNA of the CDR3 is TGTGCCAGTAGTATAGCCCTACTAGCGGGGGGGCGAAATGAGCAGTTCTTC.

The CDR3 loop reads CASSFGGDGVNQPQHF. The CDR3 nucleotides read TGTGCCAGCAGTTTCGGAGGGGACGGGGTCAATCAGCCCCAGCATTTT. The rearrangement uses TRBV28 and TRBJ1-5; D may be TRBD1 (5 bases). V lost 3 bases, J lost 3 bases, and 15 bases lay in between. In germline, CDR1 is MDHEN, CDR2 SYDVKM. The CDR3 runs to 16 residues. Combining the CDR3 with reference TRBV28 and TRBJ1-5 gives the whole variable domain DVKVTQSSRYLVKRTGEKVFLECVQDMDHENMFWYRQDPGLGLRLIYFSYDVKMKEKGDIPEGYSVSREKKERFSLILESASTNQTSMYLCASSFGGDGVNQPQHFGDGTRLSIL.

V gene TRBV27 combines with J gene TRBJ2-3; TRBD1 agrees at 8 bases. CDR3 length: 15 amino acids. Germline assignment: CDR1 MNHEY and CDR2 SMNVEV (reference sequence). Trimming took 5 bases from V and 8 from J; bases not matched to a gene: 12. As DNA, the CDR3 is TGTGCCAGCAGTCCACGGCAGGGGGCGCGAGGTACGCAGTATTTT. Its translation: CASSPRQGARGTQYF.

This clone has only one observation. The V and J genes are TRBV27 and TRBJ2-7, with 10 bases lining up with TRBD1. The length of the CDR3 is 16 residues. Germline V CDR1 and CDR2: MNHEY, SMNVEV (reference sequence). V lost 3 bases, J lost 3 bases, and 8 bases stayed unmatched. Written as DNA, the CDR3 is TGTGCCAGCAGTTTCCTCCGGACAGGGGGACGCTACGAGCAGTACTTC. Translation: CASSFLRTGGRYEQYF.

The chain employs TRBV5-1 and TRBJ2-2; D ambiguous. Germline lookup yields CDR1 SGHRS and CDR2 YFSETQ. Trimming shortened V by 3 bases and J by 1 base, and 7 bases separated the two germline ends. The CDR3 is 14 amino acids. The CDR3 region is CASSWSGNTGELFF. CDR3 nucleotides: TGCGCCAGCAGCTGGTCCGGGAACACCGGGGAGCTGTTTTTT.

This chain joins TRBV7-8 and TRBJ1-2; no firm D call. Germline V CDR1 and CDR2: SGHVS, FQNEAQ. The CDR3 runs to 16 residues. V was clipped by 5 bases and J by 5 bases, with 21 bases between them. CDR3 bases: TGTGCCAGCAGCCCTAGTCGAATCGCTCCGGGGTATGGCTACACCTTC. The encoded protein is CASSPSRIAPGYGYTF. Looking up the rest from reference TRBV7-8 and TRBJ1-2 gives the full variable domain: GAGVSQSPRYKVAKRGQDVALRCDPISGHVSLFWYQQALGQGPEFLTYFQNEAQLDKSGLPSDRFFAERPEGSVSTLKIQRTQQEDSAVYLCASSPSRIAPGYGYTFGSGTRLTVV.

CDR3 in amino acids: CASSQGQGTNEKLFF. The CDR3 region has the DNA TGCGCCAGCAGCCAAGGGCAGGGAACTAATGAAAAACTGTTTTTT. The chain links TRBV4-1 to TRBJ1-4; possibly TRBD1 for D (5 bases). The CDR3 sequence is 15 residues long. CDR1 MGHRA and CDR2 YSYEKL come from the germline V gene. Trimming took off 1 base at V and 1 base at J, with 7 bases between the two ends.

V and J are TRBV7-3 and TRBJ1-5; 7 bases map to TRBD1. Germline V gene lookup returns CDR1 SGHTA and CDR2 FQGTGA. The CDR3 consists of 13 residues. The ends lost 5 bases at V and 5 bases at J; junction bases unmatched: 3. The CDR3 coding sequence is TGTGCCAGCAGCATCACAGGGGATCAGCCCCAGCATTTT. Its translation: CASSITGDQPQHF.

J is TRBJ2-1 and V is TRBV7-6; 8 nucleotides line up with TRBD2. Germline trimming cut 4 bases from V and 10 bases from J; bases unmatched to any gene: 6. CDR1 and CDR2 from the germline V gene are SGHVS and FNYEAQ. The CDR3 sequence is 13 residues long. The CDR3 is CASSSAPGGEQFF. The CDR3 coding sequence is TGTGCCAGCAGCTCCGCCCCGGGGGGGGAGCAGTTCTTC.

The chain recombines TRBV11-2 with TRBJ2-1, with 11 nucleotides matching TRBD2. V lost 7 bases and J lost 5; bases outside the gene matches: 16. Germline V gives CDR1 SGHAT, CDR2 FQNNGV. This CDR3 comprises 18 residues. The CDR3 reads CASTGQGSLAGGNNEQFF. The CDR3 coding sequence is TGTGCCAGCACGGGACAGGGCTCGCTAGCGGGGGGAAACAATGAGCAGTTCTTC.

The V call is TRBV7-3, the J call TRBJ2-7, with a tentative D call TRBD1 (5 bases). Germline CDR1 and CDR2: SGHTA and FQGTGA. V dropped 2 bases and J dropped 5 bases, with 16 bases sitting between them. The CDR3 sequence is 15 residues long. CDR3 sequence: CASSLGLGAGNEQYF. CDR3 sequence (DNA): TGTGCCAGCAGCTTAGGCCTTGGGGCAGGGAACGAGCAGTACTTC.

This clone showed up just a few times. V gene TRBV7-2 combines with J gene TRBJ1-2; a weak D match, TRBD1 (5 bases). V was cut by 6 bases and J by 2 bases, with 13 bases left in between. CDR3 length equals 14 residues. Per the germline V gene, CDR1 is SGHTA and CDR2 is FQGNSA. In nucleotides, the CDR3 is TGTGCCAGCAGTCGGCGGACAAGCAACTATGGCTACACCTTC. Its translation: CASSRRTSNYGYTF.

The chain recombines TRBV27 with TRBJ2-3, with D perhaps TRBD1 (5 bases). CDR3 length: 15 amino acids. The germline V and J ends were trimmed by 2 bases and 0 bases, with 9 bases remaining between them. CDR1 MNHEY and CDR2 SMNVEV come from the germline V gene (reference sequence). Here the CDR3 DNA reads TGTGCCAGCAGTTTAATAGGGGCAAGCACAGATACGCAGTATTTT. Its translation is CASSLIGASTDTQYF.

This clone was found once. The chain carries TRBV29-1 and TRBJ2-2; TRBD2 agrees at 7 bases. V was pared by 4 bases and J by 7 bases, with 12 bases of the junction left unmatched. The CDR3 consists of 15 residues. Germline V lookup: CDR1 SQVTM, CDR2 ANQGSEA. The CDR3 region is CSVVGGSRSGGELFF. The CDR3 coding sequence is TGCAGCGTTGTTGGCGGGAGTAGGAGTGGCGGGGAGCTGTTTTTT.

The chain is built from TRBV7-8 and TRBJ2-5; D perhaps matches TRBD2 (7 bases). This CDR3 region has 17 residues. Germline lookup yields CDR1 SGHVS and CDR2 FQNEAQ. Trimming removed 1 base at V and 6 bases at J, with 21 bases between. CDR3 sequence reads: CASSLGGLGGTEKTQYF. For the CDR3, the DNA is TGTGCCAGCAGCTTAGGGGGGCTCGGGGGGACGGAGAAGACCCAGTACTTC. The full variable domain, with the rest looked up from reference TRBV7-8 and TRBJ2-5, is GAGVSQSPRYKVAKRGQDVALRCDPISGHVSLFWYQQALGQGPEFLTYFQNEAQLDKSGLPSDRFFAERPEGSVSTLKIQRTQQEDSAVYLCASSLGGLGGTEKTQYFGPGTRLLVL.

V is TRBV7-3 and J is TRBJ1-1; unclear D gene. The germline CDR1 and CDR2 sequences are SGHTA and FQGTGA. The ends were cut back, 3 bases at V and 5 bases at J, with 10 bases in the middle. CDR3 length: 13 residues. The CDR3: CASSLAKQTEAFF. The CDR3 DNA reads TGTGCCAGCAGCTTGGCTAAACAGACTGAAGCTTTCTTT. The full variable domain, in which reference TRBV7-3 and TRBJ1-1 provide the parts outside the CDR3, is GAGVSQTPSNKVTEKGKYVELRCDPISGHTALYWYRQSLGQGPEFLIYFQGTGAADDSGLPNDRFFAVRPEGSVSTLKIQRTERGDSAVYLCASSLAKQTEAFFGQGTRLTVV.

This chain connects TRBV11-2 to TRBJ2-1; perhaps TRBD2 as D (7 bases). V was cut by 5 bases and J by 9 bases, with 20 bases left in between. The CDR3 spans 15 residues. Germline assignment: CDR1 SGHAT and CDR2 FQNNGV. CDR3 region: CASSSVGGAVREQFF. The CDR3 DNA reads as TGTGCCAGCAGCAGTGTTGGGGGGGCGGTCCGTGAGCAGTTCTTC.

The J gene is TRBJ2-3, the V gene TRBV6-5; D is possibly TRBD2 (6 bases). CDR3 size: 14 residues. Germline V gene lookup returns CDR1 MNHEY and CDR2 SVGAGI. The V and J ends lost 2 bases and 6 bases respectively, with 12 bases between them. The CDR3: CASSYGGGRDTQYF. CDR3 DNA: TGTGCCAGCAGTTACGGTGGGGGGAGGGATACGCAGTATTTT.

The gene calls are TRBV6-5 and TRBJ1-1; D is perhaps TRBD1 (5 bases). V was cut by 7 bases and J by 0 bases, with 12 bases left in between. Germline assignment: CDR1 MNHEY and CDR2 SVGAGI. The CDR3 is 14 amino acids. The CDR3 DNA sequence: TGTGCCAGCACTCGACAGAGGCTGAACACTGAAGCTTTCTTT. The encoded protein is CASTRQRLNTEAFF.

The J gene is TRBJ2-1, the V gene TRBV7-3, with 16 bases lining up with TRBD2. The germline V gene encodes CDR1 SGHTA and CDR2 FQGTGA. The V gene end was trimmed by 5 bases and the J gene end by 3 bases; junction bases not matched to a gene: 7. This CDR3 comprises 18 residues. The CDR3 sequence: CASSPGLAGGPYYNEQFF. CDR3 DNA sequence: TGTGCCAGCAGCCCGGGACTAGCGGGAGGGCCGTACTACAATGAGCAGTTCTTC.

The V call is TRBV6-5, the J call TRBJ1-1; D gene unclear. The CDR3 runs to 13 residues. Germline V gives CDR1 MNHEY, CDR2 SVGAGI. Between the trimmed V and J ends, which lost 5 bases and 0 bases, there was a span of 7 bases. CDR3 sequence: CASSIGLNTEAFF. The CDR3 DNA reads TGTGCCAGCAGTATCGGGTTGAACACTGAAGCTTTCTTT.

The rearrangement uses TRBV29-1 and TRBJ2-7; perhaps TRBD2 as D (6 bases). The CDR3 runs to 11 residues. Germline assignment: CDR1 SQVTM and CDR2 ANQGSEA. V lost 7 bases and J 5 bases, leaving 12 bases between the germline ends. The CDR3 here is CSARGGDEQYF. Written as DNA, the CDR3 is TGCAGCGCCCGAGGCGGGGACGAGCAGTACTTC.

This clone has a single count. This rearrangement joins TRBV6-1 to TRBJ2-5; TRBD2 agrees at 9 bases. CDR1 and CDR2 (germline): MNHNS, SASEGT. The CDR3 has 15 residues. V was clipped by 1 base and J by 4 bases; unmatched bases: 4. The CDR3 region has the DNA TGTGCCAGCAGTGAAGTTAGGACTAGCGTAGAGACCCAGTACTTC. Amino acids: CASSEVRTSVETQYF.

CDR3 loop: CASSQGPYRENTEAFF. The CDR3 nucleotides read TGCGCCAGCAGCCAGGGGCCTTACAGGGAGAACACTGAAGCTTTCTTT. The J gene is TRBJ1-1, the V gene TRBV4-1; D perhaps matches TRBD1 (6 bases). Deletions cut 3 bases from V and 1 base from J, with 15 bases between. CDR1 MGHRA and CDR2 YSYEKL come from the germline V gene. The CDR3 loop spans 16 amino acids.